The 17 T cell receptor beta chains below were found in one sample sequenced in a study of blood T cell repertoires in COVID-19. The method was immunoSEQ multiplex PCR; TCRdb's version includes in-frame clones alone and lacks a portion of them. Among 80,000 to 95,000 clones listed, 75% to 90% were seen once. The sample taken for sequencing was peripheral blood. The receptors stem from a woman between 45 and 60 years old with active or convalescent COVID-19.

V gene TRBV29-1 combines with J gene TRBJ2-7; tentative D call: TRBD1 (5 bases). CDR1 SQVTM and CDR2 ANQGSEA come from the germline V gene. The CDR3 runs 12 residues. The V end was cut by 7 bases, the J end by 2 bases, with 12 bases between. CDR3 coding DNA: TGCAGCGCCCGCCCAGGGACCTACGAGCAGTACTTC. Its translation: CSARPGTYEQYF.

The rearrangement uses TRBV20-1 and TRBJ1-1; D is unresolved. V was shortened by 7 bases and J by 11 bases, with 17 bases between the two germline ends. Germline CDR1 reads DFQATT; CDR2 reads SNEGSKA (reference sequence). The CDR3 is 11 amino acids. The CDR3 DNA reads TGCAGTGTCATCGCGGAGGGAGACGCTTTCTTT. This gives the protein CSVIAEGDAFF.

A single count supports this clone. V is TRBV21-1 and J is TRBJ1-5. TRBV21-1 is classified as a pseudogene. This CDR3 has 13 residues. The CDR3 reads CASWEGRGQPQHF. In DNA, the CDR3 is TGTGCCAGCTGGGAAGGGAGGGGTCAGCCCCAGCATTTT.

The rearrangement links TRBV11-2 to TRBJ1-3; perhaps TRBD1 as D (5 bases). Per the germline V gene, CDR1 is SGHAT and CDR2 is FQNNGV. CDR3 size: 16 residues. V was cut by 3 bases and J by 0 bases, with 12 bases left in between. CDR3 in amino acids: CASSFPLTGSGNTIYF. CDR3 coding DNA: TGTGCCAGCAGCTTTCCCCTAACAGGCTCTGGAAACACCATATATTTT.

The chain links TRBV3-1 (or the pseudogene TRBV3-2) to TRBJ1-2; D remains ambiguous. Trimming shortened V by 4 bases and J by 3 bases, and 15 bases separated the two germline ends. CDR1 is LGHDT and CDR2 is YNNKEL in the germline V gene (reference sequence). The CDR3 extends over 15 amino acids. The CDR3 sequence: CASSPSNYRYYGYTF. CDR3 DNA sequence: TGTGCCAGCAGCCCCTCTAATTATAGATACTATGGCTACACCTTC.

CDR3 in amino acids: CASSYTTGGGYTF. Here the CDR3 DNA reads TGTGCCAGCAGTTATACGACAGGGGGCGGCTACACCTTC. The rearrangement uses TRBV6-2 or TRBV6-3 and TRBJ1-2, with TRBD1 matching 10 bases. Germline assignment: CDR1 MNHEY and CDR2 SVGEGT. Unmatched junction bases numbered 3, after V lost 3 bases and J lost 8 bases. This CDR3 region has 13 residues.

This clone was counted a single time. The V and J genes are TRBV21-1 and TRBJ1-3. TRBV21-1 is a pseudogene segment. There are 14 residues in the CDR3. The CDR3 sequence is CASRIPRGGDTIYF. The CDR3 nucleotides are TGTGCCAGCAGAATCCCCAGGGGAGGGGACACCATATATTTT.

CDR3: CASSFGTSGNTDTQYF. The CDR3 DNA is TGTGCCAGCAGCTTCGGGACTAGCGGCAACACAGATACGCAGTATTTT. The chain employs TRBV7-9 and TRBJ2-3, with 11 bases aligning to TRBD2. CDR3 length: 16 residues. The trim removed 3 bases at V and 2 bases at J, leaving 4 bases unmatched. CDR1 SEHNR and CDR2 FQNEAQ come from the germline V gene (reference sequence).

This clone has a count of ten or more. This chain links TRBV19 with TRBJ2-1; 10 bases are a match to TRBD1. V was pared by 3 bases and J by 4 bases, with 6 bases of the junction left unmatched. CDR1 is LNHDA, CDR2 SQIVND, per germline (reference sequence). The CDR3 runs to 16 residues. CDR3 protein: CASSIFRDRGYNEQFF. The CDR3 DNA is TGTGCCAGTAGTATTTTTCGGGACAGGGGATACAATGAGCAGTTCTTC.

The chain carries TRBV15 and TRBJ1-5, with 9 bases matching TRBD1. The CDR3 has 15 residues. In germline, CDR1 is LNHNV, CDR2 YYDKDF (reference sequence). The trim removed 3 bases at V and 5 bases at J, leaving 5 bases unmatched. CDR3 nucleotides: TGTGCCACCAGCAGGGAGAGGACAGGGGATCAGCCCCAGCATTTT. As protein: CATSRERTGDQPQHF.

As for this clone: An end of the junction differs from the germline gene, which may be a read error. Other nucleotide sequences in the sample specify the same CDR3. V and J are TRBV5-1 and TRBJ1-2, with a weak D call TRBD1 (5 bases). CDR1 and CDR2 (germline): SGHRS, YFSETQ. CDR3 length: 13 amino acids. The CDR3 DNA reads TGCGCTAGCAGCTTGTCTTCCCAGGGCTCCTACACCTTC. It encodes CASSLSSQGSYTF.

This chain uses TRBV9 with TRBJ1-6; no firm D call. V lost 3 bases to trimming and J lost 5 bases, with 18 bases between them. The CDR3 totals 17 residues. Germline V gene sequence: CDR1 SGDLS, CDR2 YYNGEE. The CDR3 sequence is CASSAFPDTLNNSPLHF. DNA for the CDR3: TGTGCCAGCAGCGCCTTCCCCGACACCCTCAATAATTCACCCCTCCACTTT.

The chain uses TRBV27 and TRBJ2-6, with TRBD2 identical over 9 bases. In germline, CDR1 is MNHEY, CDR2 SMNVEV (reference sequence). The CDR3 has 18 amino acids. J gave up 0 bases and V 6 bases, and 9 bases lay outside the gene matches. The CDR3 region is CASRSFLAGLSGANVLTF. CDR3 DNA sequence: TGTGCCAGCAGGTCTTTCCTAGCGGGGCTCTCTGGGGCCAACGTCCTGACTTTC.

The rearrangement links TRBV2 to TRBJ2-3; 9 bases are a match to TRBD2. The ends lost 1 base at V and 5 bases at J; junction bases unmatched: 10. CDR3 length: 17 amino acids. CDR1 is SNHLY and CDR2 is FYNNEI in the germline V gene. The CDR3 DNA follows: TGTGCCAGCAGTGAAGGGGCCCGCGGGGGGGCTAGAGATACGCAGTATTTT. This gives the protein CASSEGARGGARDTQYF.

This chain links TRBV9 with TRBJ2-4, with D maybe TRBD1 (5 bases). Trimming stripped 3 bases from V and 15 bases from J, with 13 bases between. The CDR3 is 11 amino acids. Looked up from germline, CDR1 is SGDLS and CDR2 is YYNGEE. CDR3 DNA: TGTGCCAGCAGCGCAACAGGATTCCGGTACTTC. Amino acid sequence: CASSATGFRYF.

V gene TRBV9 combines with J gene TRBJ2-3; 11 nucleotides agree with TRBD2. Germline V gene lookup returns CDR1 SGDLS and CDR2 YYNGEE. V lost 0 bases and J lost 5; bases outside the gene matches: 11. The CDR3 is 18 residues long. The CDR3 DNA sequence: TGTGCCAGCAGCGTAGAGAGTAGCGGGGGGGGCCGGATAGATACGCAGTATTTT. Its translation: CASSVESSGGGRIDTQYF.

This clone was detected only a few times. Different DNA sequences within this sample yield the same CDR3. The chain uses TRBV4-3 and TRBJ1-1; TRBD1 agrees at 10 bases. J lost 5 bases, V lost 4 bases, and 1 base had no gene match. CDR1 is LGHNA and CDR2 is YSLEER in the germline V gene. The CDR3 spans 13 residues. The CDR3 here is CASSRTGGTEAFF. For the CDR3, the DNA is TGCGCCAGCAGCCGGACAGGGGGAACTGAAGCTTTCTTT.